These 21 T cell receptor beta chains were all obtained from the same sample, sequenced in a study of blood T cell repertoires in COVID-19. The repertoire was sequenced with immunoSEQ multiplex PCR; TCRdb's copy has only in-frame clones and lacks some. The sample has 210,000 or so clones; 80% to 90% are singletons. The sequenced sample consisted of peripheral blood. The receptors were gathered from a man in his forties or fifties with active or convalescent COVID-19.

For the CDR3, the DNA is TGTGCCACCAGTGAGAACACGGACAGTTCCGGGGAGCTGTTTTTT. Translated, it gives CATSENTDSSGELFF. J is TRBJ2-2 and V is TRBV24-1; D may be TRBD1 (6 bases). Trimming removed 4 bases at V and 6 bases at J, with 14 bases between. Germline-derived CDR1 and CDR2 are KGHDR and SFDVKD. This CDR3 comprises 15 residues.

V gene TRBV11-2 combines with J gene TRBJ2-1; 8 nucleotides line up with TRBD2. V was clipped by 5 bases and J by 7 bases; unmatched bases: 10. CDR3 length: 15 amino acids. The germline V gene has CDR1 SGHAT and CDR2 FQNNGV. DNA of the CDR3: TGTGCCAGCAGCCACAAGCGGGGGCGCCCAAATGAGCAGTTCTTC. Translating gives CASSHKRGRPNEQFF.

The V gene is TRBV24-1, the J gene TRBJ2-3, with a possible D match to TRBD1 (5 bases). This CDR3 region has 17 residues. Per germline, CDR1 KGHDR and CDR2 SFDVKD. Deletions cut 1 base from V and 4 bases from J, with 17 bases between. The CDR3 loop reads CATSDFFDGARPDTQYF. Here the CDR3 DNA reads TGTGCCACCAGTGATTTTTTCGATGGGGCGCGGCCAGATACGCAGTATTTT.

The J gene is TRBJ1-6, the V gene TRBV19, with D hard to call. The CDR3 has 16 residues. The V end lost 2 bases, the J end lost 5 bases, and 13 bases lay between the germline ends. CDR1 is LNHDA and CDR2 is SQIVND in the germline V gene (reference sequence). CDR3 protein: CASSIRLGADNSPLHF. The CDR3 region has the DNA TGTGCCAGTAGTATACGTTTGGGCGCCGATAATTCACCCCTCCACTTT.

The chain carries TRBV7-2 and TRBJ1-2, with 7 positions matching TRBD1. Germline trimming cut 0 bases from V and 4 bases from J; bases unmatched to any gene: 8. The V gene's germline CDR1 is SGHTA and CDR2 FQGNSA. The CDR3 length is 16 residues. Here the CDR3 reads CASSLALWDRSYGYTF. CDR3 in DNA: TGTGCCAGCAGCTTAGCGCTTTGGGACAGATCCTATGGCTACACCTTC.

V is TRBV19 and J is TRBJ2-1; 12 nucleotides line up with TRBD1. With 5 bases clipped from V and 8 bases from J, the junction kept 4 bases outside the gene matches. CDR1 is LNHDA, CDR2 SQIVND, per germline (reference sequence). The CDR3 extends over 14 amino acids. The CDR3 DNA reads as TGTGCCAGTAGTCTGGGACAGGGGGCGGATGAGCAGTTCTTC. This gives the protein CASSLGQGADEQFF.

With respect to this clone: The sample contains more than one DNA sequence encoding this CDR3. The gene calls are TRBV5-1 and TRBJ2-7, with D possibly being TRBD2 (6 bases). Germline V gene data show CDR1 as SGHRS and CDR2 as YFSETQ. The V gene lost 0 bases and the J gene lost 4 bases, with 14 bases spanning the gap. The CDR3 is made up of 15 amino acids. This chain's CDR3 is CASSLAGGSGYEQYF. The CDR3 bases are TGCGCCAGCAGCTTGGCTGGCGGCAGCGGGTACGAGCAGTACTTC.

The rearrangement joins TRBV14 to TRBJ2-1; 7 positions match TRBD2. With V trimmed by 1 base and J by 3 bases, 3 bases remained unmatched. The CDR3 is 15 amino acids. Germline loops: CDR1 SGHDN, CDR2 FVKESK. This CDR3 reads CASSQASGNYNEQFF. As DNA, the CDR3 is TGTGCCAGCAGCCAAGCCAGCGGGAACTACAATGAGCAGTTCTTC.

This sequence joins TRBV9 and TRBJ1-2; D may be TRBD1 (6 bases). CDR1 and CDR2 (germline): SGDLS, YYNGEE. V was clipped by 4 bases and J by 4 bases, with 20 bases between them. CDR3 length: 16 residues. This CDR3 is CASSSPRKGDSYGYTF. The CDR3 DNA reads TGTGCCAGCAGCTCACCCAGGAAGGGGGATTCCTATGGCTACACCTTC.

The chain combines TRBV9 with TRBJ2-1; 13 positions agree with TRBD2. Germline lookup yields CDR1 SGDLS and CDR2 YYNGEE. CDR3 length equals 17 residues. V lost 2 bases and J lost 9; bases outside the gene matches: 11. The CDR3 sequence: CASSVSPGLAGAGEQFF. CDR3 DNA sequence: TGTGCCAGCAGCGTTAGTCCCGGACTAGCGGGAGCCGGTGAGCAGTTCTTC.

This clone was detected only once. CDR3 sequence reads: CATSDSFGQVIYNEQFF. CDR3 DNA sequence: TGTGCCACCAGTGATAGTTTCGGACAGGTCATCTACAATGAGCAGTTCTTC. This chain links TRBV24-1 with TRBJ2-1; 7 positions match TRBD1. The CDR3 covers 17 residues. The germline V gene encodes CDR1 KGHDR and CDR2 SFDVKD. The V gene end was trimmed by 3 bases and the J gene end by 3 bases; junction bases not matched to a gene: 10.

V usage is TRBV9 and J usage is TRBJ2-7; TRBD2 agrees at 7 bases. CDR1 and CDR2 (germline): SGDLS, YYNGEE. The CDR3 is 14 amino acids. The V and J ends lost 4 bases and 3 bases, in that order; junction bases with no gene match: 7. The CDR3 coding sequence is TGTGCCAGCAGCCTTAGCGGGTCGAACTACGAGCAGTACTTC. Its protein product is CASSLSGSNYEQYF.

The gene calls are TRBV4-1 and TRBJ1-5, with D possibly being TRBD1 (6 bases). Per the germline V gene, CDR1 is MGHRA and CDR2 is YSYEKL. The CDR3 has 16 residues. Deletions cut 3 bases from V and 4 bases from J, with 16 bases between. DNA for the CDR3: TGCGCCAGCAGCCAGGACACTTACAGGGTTAATCAGCCCCAGCATTTT. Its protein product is CASSQDTYRVNQPQHF.

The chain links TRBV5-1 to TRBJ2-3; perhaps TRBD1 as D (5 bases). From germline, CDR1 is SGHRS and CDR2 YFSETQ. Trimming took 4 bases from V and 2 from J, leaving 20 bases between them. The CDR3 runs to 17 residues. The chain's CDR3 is CASSPSDTPLLTDTQYF. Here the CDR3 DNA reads TGCGCCAGCAGCCCCTCGGACACCCCTTTACTCACAGATACGCAGTATTTT.

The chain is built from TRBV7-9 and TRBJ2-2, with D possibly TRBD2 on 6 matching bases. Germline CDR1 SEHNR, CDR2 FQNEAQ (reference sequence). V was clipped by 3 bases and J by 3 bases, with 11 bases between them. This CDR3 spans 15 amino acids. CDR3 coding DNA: TGTGCCAGCAGCTTGGGGCGGGAAGACACCGGGGAGCTGTTTTTT. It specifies CASSLGREDTGELFF.

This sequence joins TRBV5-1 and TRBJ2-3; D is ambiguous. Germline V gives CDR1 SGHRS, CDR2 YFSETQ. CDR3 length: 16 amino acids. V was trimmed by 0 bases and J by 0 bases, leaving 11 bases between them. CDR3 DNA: TGCGCCAGCAGCTTGGATGGAGTATGGAGCACAGATACGCAGTATTTT. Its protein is CASSLDGVWSTDTQYF. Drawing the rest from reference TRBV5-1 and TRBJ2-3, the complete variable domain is KAGVTQTPRYLIKTRGQQVTLSCSPISGHRSVSWYQQTPGQGLQFLFEYFSETQRNKGNFPGRFSGRQFSNSRSEMNVSTLELGDSALYLCASSLDGVWSTDTQYFGPGTRLTVL.

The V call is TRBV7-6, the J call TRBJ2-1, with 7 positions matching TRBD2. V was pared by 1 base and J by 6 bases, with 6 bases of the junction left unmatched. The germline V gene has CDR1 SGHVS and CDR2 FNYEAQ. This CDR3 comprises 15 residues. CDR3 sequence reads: CASSLGTSSSNEQFF. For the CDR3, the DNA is TGTGCCAGCAGCTTAGGGACTAGTAGTTCCAATGAGCAGTTCTTC.

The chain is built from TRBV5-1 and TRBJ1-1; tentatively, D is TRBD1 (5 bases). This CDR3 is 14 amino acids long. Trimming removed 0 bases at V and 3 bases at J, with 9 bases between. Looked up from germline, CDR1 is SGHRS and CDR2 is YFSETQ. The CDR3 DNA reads TGCGCCAGCAGCTTGGGACAGATGTACACTGAAGCTTTCTTT. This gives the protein CASSLGQMYTEAFF.

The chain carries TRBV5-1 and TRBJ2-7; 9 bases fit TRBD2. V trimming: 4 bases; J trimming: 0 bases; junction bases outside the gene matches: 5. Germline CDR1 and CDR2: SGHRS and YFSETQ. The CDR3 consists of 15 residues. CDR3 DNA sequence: TGCGCCAGCAGCCGTAGCGGGGGCCGCTCCTACGAGCAGTACTTC. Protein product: CASSRSGGRSYEQYF.

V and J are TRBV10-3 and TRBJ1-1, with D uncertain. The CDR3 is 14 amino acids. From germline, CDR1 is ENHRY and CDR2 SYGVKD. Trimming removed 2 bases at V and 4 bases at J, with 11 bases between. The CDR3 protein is CAISEGEGRTEAFF. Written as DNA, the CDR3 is TGTGCCATCAGTGAGGGGGAGGGCCGCACTGAAGCTTTCTTT.

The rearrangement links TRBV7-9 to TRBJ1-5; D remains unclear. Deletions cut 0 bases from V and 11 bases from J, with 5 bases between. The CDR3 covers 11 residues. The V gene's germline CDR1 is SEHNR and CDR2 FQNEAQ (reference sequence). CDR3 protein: CASSLAGAQHF. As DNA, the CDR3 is TGTGCCAGCAGCTTAGCCGGGGCCCAGCATTTT.